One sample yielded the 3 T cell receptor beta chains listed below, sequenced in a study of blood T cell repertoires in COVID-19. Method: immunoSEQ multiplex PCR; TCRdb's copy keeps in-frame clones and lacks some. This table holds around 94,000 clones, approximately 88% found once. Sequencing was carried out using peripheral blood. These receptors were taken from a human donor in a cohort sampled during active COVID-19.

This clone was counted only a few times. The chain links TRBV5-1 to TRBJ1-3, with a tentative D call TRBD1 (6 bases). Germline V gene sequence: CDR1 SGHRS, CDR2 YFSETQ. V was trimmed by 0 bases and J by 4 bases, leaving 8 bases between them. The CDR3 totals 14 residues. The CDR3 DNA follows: TGCGCCAGCAGCTTGGGAGGGACAGGAAACACCATATATTTT. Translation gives CASSLGGTGNTIYF.

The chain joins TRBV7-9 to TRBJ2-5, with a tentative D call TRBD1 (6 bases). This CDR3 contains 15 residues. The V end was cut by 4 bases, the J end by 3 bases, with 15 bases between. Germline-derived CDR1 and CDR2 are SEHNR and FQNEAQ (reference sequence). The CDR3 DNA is TGTGCCAGCAGCTCCTTTACCTCAGGGGAAGAGACCCAGTACTTC. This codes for CASSSFTSGEETQYF.

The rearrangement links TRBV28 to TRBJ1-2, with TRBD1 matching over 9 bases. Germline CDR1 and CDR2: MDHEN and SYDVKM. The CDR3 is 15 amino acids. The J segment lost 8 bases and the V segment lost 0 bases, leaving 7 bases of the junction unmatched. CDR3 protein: CASSLWDRGRRGYTF. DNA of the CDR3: TGTGCCAGCAGTTTATGGGACAGGGGTCGTAGAGGCTACACCTTC.